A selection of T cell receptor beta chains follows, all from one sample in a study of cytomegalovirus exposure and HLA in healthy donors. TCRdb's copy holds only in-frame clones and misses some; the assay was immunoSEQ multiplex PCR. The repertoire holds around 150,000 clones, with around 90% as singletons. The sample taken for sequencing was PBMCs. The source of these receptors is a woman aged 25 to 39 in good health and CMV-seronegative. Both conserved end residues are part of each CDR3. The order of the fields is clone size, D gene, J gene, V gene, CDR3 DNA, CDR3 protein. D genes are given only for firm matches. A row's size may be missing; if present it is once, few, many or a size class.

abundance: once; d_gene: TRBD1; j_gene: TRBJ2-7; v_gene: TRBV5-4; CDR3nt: TGTGCCAGCAGCCGGGCCCGGGACAGCGCATCCTACGAGCAGTACTTC; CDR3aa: CASSRARDSASYEQYF
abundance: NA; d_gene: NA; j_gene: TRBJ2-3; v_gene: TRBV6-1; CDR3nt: TGTGCCAGCAGTGTTGCTTCAGGGGTCACAGATACGCAGTATTTT; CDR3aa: CASSVASGVTDTQYF
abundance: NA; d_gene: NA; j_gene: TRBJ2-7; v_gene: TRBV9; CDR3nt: TGTGCCAGCAGCCCACTTGGGCTTTACGAGCAGTACTTC; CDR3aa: CASSPLGLYEQYF
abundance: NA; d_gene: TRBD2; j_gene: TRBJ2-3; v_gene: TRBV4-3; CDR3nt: TGCGCCAGCAGCCAAGCGCGTGGGGGGGGGAAGACAGATACGCAGTATTTT; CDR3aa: CASSQARGGGKTDTQYF
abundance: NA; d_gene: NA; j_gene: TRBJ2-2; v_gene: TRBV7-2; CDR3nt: TGTGCCAGCAGCTTAGGCCGAAGCGGCACCGGGGAGCTGTTTTTT; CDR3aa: CASSLGRSGTGELFF
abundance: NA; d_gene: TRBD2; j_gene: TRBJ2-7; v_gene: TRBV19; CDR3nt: TGTGCCAGTAGTCCCCGGGCTAGCGGGGCCTACGAGCAGTACTTC; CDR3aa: CASSPRASGAYEQYF
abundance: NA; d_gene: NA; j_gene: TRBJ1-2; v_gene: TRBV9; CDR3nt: TGTGCCAGCAGCGTAGCTCTAGGCAGTCTTAACTATGGCTACACCTTC; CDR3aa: CASSVALGSLNYGYTF
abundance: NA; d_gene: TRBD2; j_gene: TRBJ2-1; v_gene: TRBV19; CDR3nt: TGTGCCAGTACTTATACGGGGGAGGGGTACAATGAGCAGTTCTTC; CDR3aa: CASTYTGEGYNEQFF
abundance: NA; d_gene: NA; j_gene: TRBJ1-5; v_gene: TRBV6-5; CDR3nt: TGTGCCAGCAGTTACTCGGGCAGGGGCTACAATCAGCCCCAGCATTTT; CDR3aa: CASSYSGRGYNQPQHF
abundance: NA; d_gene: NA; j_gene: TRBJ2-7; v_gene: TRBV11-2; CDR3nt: TGTGCCAGCAGCTCAATCCAAGGGAGCCCCACCTACGAGCAGTACTTC; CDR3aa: CASSSIQGSPTYEQYF
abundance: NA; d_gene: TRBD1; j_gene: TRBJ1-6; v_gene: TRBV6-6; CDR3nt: TGTGCCAGCAGTTACGAGACAGGGGGGCATAATTCACCCCTCCACTTT; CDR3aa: CASSYETGGHNSPLHF
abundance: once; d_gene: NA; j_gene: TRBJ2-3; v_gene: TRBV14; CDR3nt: TGTGCCAGCAGCCAAGGCCTACGCACAGATACGCAGTATTTT; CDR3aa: CASSQGLRTDTQYF
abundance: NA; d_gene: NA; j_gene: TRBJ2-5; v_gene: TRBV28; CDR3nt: TGTGCCAGCAGTTTACCCTACCAAGAGACCCAGTACTTC; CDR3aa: CASSLPYQETQYF
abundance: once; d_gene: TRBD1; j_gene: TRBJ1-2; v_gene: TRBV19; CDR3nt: TGTGCCAGTAGCGGGACAGAACTCCACTATGGCTACACCTTC; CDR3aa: CASSGTELHYGYTF
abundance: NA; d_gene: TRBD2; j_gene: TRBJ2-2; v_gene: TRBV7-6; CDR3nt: TGTGCCAGCAGCTTAGCTCTAGCGGGATCTACCGGGGAGCTGTTTTTT; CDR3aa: CASSLALAGSTGELFF
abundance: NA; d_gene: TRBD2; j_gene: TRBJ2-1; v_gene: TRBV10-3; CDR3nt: TGTGCCATCAGTACTAGCGGTGAAAATGAGCAGTTCTTC; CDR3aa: CAISTSGENEQFF
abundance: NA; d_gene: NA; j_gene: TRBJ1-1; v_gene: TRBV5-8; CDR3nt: TGTGCCAGCAACCCACAGGGCCTGAACACTGAAGCTTTCTTT; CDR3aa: CASNPQGLNTEAFF
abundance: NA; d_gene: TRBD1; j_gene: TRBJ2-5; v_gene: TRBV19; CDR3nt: TGTGCCAGTAGGGAGAGACAGGGTGGCAAAGAGACCCAGTACTTC; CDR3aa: CASRERQGGKETQYF
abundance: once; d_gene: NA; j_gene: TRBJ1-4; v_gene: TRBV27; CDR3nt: TGTGCCAGCAGTTTCGCCCGGAGGGGTGAAAAACTGTTTTTT; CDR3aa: CASSFARRGEKLFF
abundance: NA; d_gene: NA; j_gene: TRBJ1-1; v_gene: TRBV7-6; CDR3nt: TGTGCCAGCAGCTCAAGACTGGGGAACACTGAAGCTTTCTTT; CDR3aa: CASSSRLGNTEAFF
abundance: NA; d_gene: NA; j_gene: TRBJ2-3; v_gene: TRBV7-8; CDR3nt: TGTGCCAGCAGCTTAGCGCGGGTCAACGGACCTCGTACGCAGTATTTT; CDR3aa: CASSLARVNGPRTQYF
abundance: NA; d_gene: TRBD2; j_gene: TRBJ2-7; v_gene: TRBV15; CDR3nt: TGTGCCACCAGCAGAGAATTAGCGGGAGTGGGAGAGCAGTACTTC; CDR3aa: CATSRELAGVGEQYF
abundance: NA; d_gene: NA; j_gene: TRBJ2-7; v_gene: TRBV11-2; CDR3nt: TGTGCCAGCAGCTCAACCGGGACAAAAATTAACGAGCAGTACTTC; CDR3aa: CASSSTGTKINEQYF
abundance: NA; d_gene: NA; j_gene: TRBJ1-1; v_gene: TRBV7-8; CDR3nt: TGTGCCAGCAGCTCCCAGTCGGGGACTGAAGCTTTCTTT; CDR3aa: CASSSQSGTEAFF
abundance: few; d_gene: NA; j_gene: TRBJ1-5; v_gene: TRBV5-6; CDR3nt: TGTGCCAGCAACCGGGGGGGCAATCAGCCCCAGCATTTT; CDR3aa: CASNRGGNQPQHF
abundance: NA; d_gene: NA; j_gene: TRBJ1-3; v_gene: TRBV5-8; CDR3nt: TGTGCCAGCAGCTTGGGGCAGATCTCTGGAAACACCATATATTTT; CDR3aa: CASSLGQISGNTIYF
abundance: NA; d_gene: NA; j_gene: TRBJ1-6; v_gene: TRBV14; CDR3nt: TGTGCCAGCAGCCCCGGACTGGAGAGCTCCTATAATTCACCCCTCCACTTT; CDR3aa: CASSPGLESSYNSPLHF
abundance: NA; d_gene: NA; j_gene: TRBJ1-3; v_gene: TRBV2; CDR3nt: TGTGCCAGCATACCAGGGTCTGGAAACACCATATATTTT; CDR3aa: CASIPGSGNTIYF
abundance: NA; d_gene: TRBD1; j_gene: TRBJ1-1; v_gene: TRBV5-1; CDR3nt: TGCGCCAGCAGCCCCGACAGGGTAAACACTGAAGCTTTCTTT; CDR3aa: CASSPDRVNTEAFF
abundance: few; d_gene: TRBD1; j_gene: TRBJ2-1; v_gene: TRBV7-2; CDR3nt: TGTGCCAGCAGCCGCCGGGCAGGGGGAGAAAATGAGCAGTTCTTC; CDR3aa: CASSRRAGGENEQFF
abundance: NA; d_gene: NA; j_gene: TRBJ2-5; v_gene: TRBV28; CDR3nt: TGTGCCAGCAGTTTGGGCAGCCAAGAGACCCAGTACTTC; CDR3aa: CASSLGSQETQYF
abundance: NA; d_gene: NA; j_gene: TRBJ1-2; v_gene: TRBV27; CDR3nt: TGTGCCAGCAGGACGACAGGCGGCTACACCTTC; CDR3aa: CASRTTGGYTF
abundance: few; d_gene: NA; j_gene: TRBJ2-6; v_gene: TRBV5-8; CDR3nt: TGTGCCAGCAGCTTGCGAGCGCCCGGGGCCAACGTCCTGACTTTC; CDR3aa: CASSLRAPGANVLTF
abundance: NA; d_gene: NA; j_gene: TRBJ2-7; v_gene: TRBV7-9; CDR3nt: TGTGCCAGGCGTTACGAGCAGTACTTC; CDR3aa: CARRYEQYF
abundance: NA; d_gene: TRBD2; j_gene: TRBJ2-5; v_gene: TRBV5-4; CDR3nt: TGTGCCAGCAGCAATCGACTAGCGGGGGGCGGAGAGACCCAGTACTTC; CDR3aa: CASSNRLAGGGETQYF
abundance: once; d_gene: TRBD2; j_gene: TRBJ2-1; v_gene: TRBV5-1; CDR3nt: TGCGCCAGCAGCCCTCAGCCCCCGGGGGGCAATGAGCAGTTCTTC; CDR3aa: CASSPQPPGGNEQFF
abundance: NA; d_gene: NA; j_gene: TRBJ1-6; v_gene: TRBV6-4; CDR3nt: TGTGCCAGCAGTGAAGATACGGGAAATAATTCACCCCTCCACTTT; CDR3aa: CASSEDTGNNSPLHF
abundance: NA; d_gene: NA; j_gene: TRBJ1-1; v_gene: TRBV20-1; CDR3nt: TGCAGTGCTCCCCTACAGGGTGAAGCTTTCTTT; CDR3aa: CSAPLQGEAFF
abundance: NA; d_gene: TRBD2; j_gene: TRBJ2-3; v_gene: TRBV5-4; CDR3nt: TGTGCCAGCAGCCAGGGGACTAGCGGCGACACAGATACGCAGTATTTT; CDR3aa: CASSQGTSGDTDTQYF
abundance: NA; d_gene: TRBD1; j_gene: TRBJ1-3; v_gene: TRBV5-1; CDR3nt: TGCGCCAGCAGCTTGGTAACAGGGGCTGGAAACACCATATATTTT; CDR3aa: CASSLVTGAGNTIYF
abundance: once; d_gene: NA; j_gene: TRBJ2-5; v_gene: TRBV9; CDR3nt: TGTGCCAGCAGTCTCGACCGCCGCCCAGGGGCCCAGTACTTC; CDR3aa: CASSLDRRPGAQYF
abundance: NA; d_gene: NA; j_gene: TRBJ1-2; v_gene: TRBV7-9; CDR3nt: TGTGCCAGCAGCTTAGGGGCAGTATATGGCTACACCTTC; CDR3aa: CASSLGAVYGYTF
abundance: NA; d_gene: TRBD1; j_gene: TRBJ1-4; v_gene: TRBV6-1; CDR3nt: TGTGCCAGCAGTGAAGGGAGGGGGCGCCGGGAAAAACTGTTTTTT; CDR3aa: CASSEGRGRREKLFF